This T cell receptor (beta chain) was retrieved from a study of PD-L1 blockade in urothelial cancer. CDR3 length equals 13 residues. Germline assignment: CDR1 MNHNY and CDR2 SVGAGI (reference sequence). Trimming took 6 bases from V and 3 from J, leaving 12 bases between them. The sample's time point: pretreatment peripheral blood. Repertoires were generated with immunoSEQ multiplex PCR, while TCRdb's copy carries only in-frame clones and drops some. The data show tens of thousands of clones, 85% to 90% seen once. This clonotype was obtained from a man aged 55 to 70 with urothelial cancer. The sequencing used PBMCs, collected around atezolizumab (anti-PD-L1) treatment. This chain uses TRBV6-6 with TRBJ2-7; D is possibly TRBD2 (5 bases). The CDR3 reads CASSNPGNYEQYF. The CDR3 region has the DNA TGTGCCAGCAGCAATCCGGGAAACTACGAGCAGTACTTC.